This T cell receptor beta chain came from a study of Ad26.COV2.S vaccination and SARS-CoV-2 variants (dated by TCRdb to the early 2020s). For the wider study: Donors in the vaccine arm were drawn from COV1001, a multicentre, randomized, double-blind, placebo-controlled phase I-IIa trial testing Ad26.COV2.S in healthy adults. Ad26.COV2.S was given intramuscularly at 5x10^10 or 1x10^11 viral particles, as a single shot or as two shots 56 days apart. Investigators did not know the trial group allocation while performing experiments and assessing outcomes. A total of approximately 30 samples were included in the TCR-sequenced set, comprising around 20 Ad26.COV2.S vaccine recipients, 5 placebo recipients and 8 SARS-CoV-2 convalescent individuals. TCRbeta repertoire sequencing was used to assess the specificity and breadth of SARS-CoV-2-reactive T cell receptors after Ad26.COV2.S vaccination. Trial participants were randomized into five groups of five: low-dose or high-dose Ad26.COV2.S given once or twice, or placebo on both occasions. Overall study outcomes, separate from this receptor: Spike-specific TCR breadth was higher in Ad26.COV2.S recipients than in placebo recipients (P = 0.0014). After vaccination, substantial breadth of spike-specific CD8+ and CD4+ T cell responses was reported. The authors noted that the TCR breadth and depth analyses may have underestimated total T cell responses. The study was not powered to compare responses between vaccine doses or regimens. Vaccine and placebo recipients had similar non-spike TCR breadth, a finding consistent with the vaccine containing only spike.

The immunoSEQ Assay was used to sequence TCRbeta CDR3 regions. After extraction, genomic DNA underwent amplification by bias-controlled multiplex PCR, followed by high-throughput sequencing. On the authors' methods: To quantify the absolute abundance of every unique TCRbeta CDR3 region, sequences were collapsed and filtered. T cell fraction was estimated by normalization of TCRbeta template counts to usable DNA, with usable DNA being measured through amplification of reference genes present in all nucleated cells. Repertoire TCRs were annotated as SARS-CoV-2-specific when V gene, CDR3 amino acid sequence and J gene were exactly matched to a known reactive TCR set. The reference SARS-CoV-2 TCR set came from MIRA and was filtered for enrichment in COVID-19-positive ImmuneCODE repertoires, removing public or cross-reactive TCRs. Based on the MIRA antigens, annotated TCRs were further analysed at the level of specific ORF or position within ORF. Breadth was defined as the number of annotated unique rearrangements divided by the total number of unique productive rearrangements, and depth was defined as the summed frequency of the annotated unique rearrangements. Two-sided Wilcoxon rank-sum tests were used to compare TCR breadth between groups. The source is immuneACCESS, and TCRdb retained only in-frame sequences with V and J called. Part of the clones is not carried over; for the studies checked, unresolved V genes explain less than half of this, and the remainder is unexplained. D and trimming were read from the DNA, whereas the V and J calls and clone size are those reported in that table. Present in this sample are approximately 340,000 clones, about 88% of which were seen just once. 3% to 4% of the sample lies in the top ten.

The CDR3, cysteine through phenylalanine, is 16 amino acids long. The read is trimmed to its CDR3 DNA, 48 bases read in frame from base 1. Deletion took 4 bases off V and 3 bases off J, with a span of 19 bases between the germline ends. CDR1 is given as SGHDT and CDR2 as YYEEEE, both from the germline V gene. The treatment or condition label of this sample denotes: 19 received Ad26.COV2.S at low or high dose, single or two shots; about five received placebo; per-sample allocation not given. Repertoires of vaccine and placebo recipients were sequenced from samples collected on day 63 after the first injection. Between 29 July and 7 August 2020, Cohort 1b enrolled 20 to 30 adults aged 18-55 years at one site in Boston, USA. Ad26.COV2.S was a replication-incompetent adenovirus type 26 vector expressing a prefusion-stabilized SARS-CoV-2 spike protein from the original Wuhan strain. This clone was observed once. The target of this receptor is not known. The sample holds no much larger clone one base away, and base qualities are not on file.

The chain was built from TRBV5-6 and TRBJ1-1; TRBD1 is possibly the D segment (5 matching bases). The TCR originated in a person between 18 and 65 years old who received the Ad26.COV2.S COVID-19 vaccine or a placebo. The specimen was peripheral blood, collected in a trial of Ad26.COV2.S vaccine versus placebo. The CDR3 reads CASSPPAAGRDTEAFF. The base sequence is TGTGCCAGCAGCCCCCCTGCCGCAGGGCGCGACACTGAAGCTTTCTTT.